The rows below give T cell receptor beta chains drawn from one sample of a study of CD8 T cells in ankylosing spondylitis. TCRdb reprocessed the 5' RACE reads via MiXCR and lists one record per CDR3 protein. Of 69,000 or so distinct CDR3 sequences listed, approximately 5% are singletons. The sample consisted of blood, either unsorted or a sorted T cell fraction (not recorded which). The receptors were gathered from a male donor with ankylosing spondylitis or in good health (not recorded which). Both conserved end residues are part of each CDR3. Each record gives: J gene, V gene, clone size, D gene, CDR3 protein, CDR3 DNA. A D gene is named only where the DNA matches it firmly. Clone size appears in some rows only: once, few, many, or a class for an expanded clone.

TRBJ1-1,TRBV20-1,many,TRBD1,CSACGQGVAEAFF,TGCAGTGCATGTGGACAGGGAGTAGCTGAAGCTTTCTTT
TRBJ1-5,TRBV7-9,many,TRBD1,CASSFDRGWGNQPQHF,TGTGCCAGCAGCTTCGACAGGGGTTGGGGAAATCAGCCCCAGCATTTT
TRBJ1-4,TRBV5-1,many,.,CASRSQTDTNEKLFF,TGCGCCAGCAGATCACAGACGGATACTAATGAAAAACTGTTTTTT
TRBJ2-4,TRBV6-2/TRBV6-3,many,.,CASSYPLGFVNIQYF,TGTGCCAGCAGTTACCCCCTGGGGTTCGTGAACATTCAGTACTTC
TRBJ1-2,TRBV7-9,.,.,CASSLESVVLDGYTF,TGTGCCAGCAGCTTAGAGAGTGTGGTTTTGGATGGCTACACCTTC
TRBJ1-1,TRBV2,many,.,CASSAGQNTEAFF,TGTGCCAGCAGCGCCGGACAGAACACTGAAGCTTTCTTT
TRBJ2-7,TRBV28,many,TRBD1,CASSSGQASDYEQYF,TGTGCCAGCAGTTCGGGACAGGCAAGTGACTACGAGCAGTACTTC
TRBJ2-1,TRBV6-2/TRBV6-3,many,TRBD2,CASSSHSGAYNEQFF,TGTGCCAGCAGTTCACATAGCGGGGCTTACAATGAGCAGTTCTTC
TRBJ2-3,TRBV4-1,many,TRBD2,CASSLPTVAGENTDTQYF,TGCGCCAGCAGCCTCCCGACGGTAGCGGGGGAGAACACAGATACGCAGTATTTT
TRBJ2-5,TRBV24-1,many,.,CATSKKETQYF,TGTGCCACCAGCAAAAAAGAGACCCAGTACTTC
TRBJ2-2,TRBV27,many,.,CASSLWLATGELFF,TGTGCCAGCAGTTTATGGCTGGCCACCGGGGAGCTGTTTTTT